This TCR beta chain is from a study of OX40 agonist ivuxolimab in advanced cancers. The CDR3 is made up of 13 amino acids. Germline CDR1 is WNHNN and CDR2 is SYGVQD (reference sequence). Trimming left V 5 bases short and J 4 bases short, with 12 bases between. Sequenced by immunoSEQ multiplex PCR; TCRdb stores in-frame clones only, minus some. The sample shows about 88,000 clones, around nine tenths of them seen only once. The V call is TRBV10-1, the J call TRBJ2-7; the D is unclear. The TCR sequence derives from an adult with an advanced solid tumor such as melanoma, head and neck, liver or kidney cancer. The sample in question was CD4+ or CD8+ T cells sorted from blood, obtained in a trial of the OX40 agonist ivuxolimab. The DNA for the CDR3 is TGCGCCAGCAGTAAGCAGGTGGGGTACGAGCAGTACTTC. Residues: CASSKQVGYEQYF.